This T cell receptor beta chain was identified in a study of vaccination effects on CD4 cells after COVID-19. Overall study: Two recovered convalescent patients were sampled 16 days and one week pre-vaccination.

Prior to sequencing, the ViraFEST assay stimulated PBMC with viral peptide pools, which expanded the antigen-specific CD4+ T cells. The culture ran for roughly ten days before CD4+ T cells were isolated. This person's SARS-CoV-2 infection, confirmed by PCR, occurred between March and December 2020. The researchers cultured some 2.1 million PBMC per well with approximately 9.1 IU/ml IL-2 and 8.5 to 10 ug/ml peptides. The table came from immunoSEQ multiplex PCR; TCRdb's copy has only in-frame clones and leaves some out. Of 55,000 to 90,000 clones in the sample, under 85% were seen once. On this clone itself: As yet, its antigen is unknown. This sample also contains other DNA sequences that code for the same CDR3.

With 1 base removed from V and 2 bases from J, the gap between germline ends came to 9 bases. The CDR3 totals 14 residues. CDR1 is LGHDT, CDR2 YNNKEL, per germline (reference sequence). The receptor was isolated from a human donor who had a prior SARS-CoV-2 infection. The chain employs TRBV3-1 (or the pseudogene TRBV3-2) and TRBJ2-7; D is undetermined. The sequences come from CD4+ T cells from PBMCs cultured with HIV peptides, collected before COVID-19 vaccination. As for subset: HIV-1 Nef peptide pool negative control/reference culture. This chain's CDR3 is CASSQAGGTYEQYF. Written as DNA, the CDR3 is TGTGCCAGCAGCCAAGCGGGCGGAACCTACGAGCAGTACTTC.